Here is one T cell receptor beta chain with its context. This CDR3 spans 16 amino acids. Germline V gene lookup returns CDR1 SGHRS and CDR2 YFSETQ. J gave up 9 bases and V 0 bases, and 6 bases lay outside the gene matches. The entry originates in a study of cytomegalovirus exposure and HLA in healthy donors. 13 Jbeta primers and 60 Vbeta primers were used for the PCR. Sequencing used immunoSEQ multiplex PCR; TCRdb keeps in-frame clones, though not all of them. The profile shows about 160,000 clones, roughly 80% of them singletons. Material: PBMCs. This TCR came from a man aged 30 to 39 in good health and CMV-seropositive. The V and J genes are TRBV5-1 and TRBJ2-1; TRBD2 aligns across 13 bases. The CDR3 DNA reads TGCGCCAGCAGCTTGGCGACTAGCGGGGGGAATAGTGAGCAGTTCTTC. This gives the protein CASSLATSGGNSEQFF.